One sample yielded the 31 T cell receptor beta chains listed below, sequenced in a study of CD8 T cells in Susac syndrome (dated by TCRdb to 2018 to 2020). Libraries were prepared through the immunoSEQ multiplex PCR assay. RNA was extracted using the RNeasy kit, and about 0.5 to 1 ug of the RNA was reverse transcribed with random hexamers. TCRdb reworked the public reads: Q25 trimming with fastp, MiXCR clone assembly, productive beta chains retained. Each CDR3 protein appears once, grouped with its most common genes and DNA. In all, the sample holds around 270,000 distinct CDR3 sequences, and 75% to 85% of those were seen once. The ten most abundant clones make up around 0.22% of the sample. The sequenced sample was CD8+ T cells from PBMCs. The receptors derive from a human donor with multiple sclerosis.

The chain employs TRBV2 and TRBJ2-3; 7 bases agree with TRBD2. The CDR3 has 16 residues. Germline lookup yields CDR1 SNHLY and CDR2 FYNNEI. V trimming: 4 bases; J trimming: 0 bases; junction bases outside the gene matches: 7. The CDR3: CASSVSRDYSTDTQYF. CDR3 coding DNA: TGTGCCAGCAGTGTATCCCGGGACTACAGCACAGATACGCAGTATTTT.

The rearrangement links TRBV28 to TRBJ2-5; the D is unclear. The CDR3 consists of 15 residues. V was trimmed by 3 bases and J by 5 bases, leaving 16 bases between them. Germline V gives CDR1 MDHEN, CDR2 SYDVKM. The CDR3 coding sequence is TGTGCCAGCAGTTTCTCAGGCCTATCGAGTGAGACCCAGTACTTC. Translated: CASSFSGLSSETQYF.

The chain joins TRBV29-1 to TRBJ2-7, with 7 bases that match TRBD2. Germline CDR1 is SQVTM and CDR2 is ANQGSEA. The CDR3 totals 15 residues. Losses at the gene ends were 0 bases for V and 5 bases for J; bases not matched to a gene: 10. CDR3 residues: CSVEDRGETQDEQYF. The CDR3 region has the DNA TGCAGCGTTGAAGATCGGGGGGAAACCCAGGACGAGCAGTACTTC.

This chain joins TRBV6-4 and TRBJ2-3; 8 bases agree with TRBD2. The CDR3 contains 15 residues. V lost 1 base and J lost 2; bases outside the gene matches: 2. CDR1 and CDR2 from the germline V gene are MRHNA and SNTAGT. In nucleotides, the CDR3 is TGTGCCAGCAGTGACTATGGACTAGCCACAGATACGCAGTATTTT. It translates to CASSDYGLATDTQYF.

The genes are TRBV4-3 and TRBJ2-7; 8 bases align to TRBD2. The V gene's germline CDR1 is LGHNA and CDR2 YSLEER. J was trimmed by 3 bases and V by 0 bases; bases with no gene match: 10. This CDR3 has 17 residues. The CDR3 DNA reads TGCGCCAGCAGCCAAGATCGGGAGGGGCCCCGGGTCTACGAGCAGTACTTC. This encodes CASSQDREGPRVYEQYF.

The CDR3 nucleotides read TGTGCCTGGATCCCCCAGGGAAGGGTAGCCAAAAACATTCAGTACTTC. Translated: CAWIPQGRVAKNIQYF. The gene calls are TRBV30 and TRBJ2-4, with D possibly being TRBD1 (5 bases). CDR1 is GTSNPN, CDR2 SVGIG, per germline (reference sequence). The CDR3 is 16 residues long. The V end was cut by 4 bases, the J end by 0 bases, with 16 bases between. The complete variable domain, with remaining parts taken from reference TRBV30 and TRBJ2-4, reads SQTIHQWPATLVQPVGSPLSLECTVEGTSNPNLYWYRQAAGRGLQLLFYSVGIGQISSEVPQNLSASRPQDRQFILSSKKLLLSDSGFYLCAWIPQGRVAKNIQYFGAGTRLSVL.

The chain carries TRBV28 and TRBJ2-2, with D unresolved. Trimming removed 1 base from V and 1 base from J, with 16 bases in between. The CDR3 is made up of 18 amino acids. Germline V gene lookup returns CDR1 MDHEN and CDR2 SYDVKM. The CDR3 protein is CASSLSLGRRLNTGELFF. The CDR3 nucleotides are TGTGCCAGCAGTTTATCTTTGGGCAGGCGGTTGAACACCGGGGAGCTGTTTTTT.

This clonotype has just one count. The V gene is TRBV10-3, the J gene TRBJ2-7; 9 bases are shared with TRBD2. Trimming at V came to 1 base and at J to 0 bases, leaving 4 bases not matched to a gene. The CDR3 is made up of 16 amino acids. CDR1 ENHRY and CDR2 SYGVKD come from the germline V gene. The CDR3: CAISELGSGGSYEQYF. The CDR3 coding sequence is TGTGCCATCAGTGAGTTGGGTAGCGGGGGCTCCTACGAGCAGTACTTC.

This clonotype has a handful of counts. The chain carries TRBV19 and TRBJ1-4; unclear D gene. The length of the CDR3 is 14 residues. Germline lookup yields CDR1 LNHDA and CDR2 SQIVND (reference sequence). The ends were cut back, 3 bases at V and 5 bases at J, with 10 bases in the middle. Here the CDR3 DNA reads TGTGCCAGTAGTATCCGGGCCCCGAATGAAAAACTGTTTTTT. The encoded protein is CASSIRAPNEKLFF.

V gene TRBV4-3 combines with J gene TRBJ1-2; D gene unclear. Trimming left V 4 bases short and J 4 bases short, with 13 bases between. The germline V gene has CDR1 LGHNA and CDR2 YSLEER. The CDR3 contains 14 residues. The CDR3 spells CASSPIGEIYGYTF. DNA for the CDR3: TGCGCCAGCAGCCCTATCGGAGAGATCTATGGCTACACCTTC.

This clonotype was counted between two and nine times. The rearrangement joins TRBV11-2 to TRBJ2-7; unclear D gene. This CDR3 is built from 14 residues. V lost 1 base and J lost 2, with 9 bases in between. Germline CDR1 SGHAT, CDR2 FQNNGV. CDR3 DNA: TGTGCCAGCAGCTTAGTCAGAGGCCCCTACGAGCAGTACTTC. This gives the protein CASSLVRGPYEQYF.

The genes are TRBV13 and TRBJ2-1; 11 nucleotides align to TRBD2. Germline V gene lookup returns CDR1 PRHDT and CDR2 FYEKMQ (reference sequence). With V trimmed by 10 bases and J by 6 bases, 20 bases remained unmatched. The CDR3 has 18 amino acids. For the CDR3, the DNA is TGTGCCACCACGAAGAGGTTTAGCGGGAGGGCCGGTCCCAATGAGCAGTTCTTC. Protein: CATTKRFSGRAGPNEQFF.

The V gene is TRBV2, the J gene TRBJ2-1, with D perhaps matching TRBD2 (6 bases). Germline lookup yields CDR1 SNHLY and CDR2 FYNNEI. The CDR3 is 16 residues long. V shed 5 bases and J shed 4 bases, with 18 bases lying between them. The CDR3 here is CASSPPEAGRYNEQFF. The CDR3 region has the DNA TGTGCCAGCAGTCCACCTGAGGCGGGACGGTACAATGAGCAGTTCTTC.

In DNA, the CDR3 is TGTGCCAGCACTCCGCGGGGGAGGGAGCTGTTTTTT. It specifies CASTPRGRELFF. This rearrangement joins TRBV7-8 to TRBJ2-2; 7 nucleotides agree with TRBD2. CDR1 SGHVS and CDR2 FQNEAQ come from the germline V gene. This CDR3 has 12 amino acids. V was pared by 7 bases and J by 9 bases, with 5 bases of the junction left unmatched.

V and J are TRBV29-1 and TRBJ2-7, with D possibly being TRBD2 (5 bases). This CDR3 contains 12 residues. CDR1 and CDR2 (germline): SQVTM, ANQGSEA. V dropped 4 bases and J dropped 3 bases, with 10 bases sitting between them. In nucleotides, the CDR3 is TGCAGCGTTGTCCTAGGAGGCTACGAGCAGTACTTC. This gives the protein CSVVLGGYEQYF.

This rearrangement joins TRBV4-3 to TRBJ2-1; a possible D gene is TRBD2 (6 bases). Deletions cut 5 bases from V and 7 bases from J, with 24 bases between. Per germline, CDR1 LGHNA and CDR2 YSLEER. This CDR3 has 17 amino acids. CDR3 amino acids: CASSLTPELAKRNEQFF. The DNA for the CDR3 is TGCGCCAGCAGCTTAACCCCCGAACTAGCAAAAAGGAATGAGCAGTTCTTC.

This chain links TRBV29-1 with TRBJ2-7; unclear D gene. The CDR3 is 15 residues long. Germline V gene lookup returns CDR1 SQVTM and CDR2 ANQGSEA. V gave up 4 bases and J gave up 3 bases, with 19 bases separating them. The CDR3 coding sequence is TGCAGCGTTGTTGATCCCGGGCTCAATAGCTACGAGCAGTACTTC. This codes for CSVVDPGLNSYEQYF.

Here the CDR3 reads CASSFPLGLLADSQETQYF. In nucleotides, the CDR3 is TGTGCCAGCAGTTTTCCATTGGGGCTCCTAGCGGACTCCCAAGAGACCCAGTACTTC. The V gene is TRBV28, the J gene TRBJ2-5, with 7 bases that match TRBD2. The CDR3 runs to 19 residues. Per the germline V gene, CDR1 is MDHEN and CDR2 is SYDVKM. V shed 3 bases, J shed 1 base, and the junction held 17 bases outside the gene matches.

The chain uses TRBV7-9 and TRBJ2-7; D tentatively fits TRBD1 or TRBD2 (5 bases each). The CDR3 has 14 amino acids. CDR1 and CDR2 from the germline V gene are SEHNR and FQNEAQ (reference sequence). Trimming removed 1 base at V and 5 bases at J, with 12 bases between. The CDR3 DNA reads TGTGCCAGCAGCTTAGGAGGGGAACGGGACGAGCAGTACTTC. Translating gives CASSLGGERDEQYF.

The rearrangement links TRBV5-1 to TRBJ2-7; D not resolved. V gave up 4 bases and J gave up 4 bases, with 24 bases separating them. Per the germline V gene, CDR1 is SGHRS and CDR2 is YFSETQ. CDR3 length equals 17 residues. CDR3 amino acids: CASSKTRSLLPPYEQYF. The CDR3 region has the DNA TGCGCCAGCAGCAAAACCCGGAGCCTCTTGCCCCCGTACGAGCAGTACTTC.

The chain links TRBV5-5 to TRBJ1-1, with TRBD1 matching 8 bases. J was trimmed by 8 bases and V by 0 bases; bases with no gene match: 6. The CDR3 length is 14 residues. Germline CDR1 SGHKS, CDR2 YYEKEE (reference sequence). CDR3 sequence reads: CASSLGDRPQEAFF. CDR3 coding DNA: TGTGCCAGCAGCTTGGGGGACAGGCCCCAGGAAGCTTTCTTT.

The DNA of the CDR3 is TGTGCCAGCAGTTTGACAGCGATCACGGGAATCCCTGGGGCCAACGTCCTGACTTTC. It specifies CASSLTAITGIPGANVLTF. V is TRBV28 and J is TRBJ2-6; D assignment may be TRBD1 or TRBD2 (5 bases each). Trimming took off 3 bases at V and 2 bases at J, with 20 bases between the two ends. This CDR3 has 19 residues. CDR1 MDHEN and CDR2 SYDVKM come from the germline V gene.

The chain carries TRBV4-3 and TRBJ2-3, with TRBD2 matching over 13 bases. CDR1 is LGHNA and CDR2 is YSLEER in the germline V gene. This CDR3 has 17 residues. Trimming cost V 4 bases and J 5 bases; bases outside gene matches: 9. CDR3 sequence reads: CASSPSWGLAGLDTQYF. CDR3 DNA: TGCGCCAGCAGCCCGAGTTGGGGACTAGCGGGACTAGATACGCAGTATTTT.

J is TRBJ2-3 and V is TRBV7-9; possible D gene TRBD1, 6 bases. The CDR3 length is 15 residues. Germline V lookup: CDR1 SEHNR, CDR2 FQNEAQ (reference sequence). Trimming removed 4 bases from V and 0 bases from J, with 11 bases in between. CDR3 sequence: CASSSRTASTDTQYF. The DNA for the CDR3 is TGTGCCAGCAGCTCCCGGACAGCTAGCACAGATACGCAGTATTTT.

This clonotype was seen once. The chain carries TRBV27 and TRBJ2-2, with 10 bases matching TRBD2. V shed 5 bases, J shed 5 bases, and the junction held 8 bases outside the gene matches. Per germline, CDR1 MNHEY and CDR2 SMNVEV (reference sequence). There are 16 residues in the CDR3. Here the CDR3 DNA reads TGTGCCAGCAGTATCCTAGCGGGAGAGGGGACCGGGGAGCTGTTTTTT. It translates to CASSILAGEGTGELFF.

The DNA of the CDR3 is TGCAGCGCACGACTAGCCTCCGGGGAGCTGTTTTTT. Amino acid sequence: CSARLASGELFF. The chain links TRBV29-1 to TRBJ2-2, with 7 bases aligning to TRBD2. Germline values: CDR1 SQVTM, CDR2 ANQGSEA. Trimming took 7 bases from V and 6 from J; bases not matched to a gene: 5. The CDR3 runs to 12 residues.

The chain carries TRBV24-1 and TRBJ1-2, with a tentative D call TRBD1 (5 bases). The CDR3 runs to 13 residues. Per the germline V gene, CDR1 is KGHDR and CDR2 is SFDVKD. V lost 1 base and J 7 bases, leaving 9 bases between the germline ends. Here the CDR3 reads CATSDLAGSGYTF. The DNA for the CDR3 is TGTGCCACCAGTGATTTAGCAGGGAGTGGCTACACCTTC.

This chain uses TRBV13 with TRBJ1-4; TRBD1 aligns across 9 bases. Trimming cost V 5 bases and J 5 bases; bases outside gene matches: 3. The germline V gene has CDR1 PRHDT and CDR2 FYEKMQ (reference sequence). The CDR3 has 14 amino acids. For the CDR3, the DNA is TGTGCCAGCAGCGCACAGGGGGCCAATGAAAAACTGTTTTTT. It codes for CASSAQGANEKLFF.

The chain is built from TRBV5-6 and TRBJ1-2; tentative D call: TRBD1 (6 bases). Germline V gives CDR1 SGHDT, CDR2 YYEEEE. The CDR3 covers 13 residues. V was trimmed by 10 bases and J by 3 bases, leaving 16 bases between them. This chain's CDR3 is CASSAGEHYGYTF. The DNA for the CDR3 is TGTGCCTCAAGTGCAGGGGAGCACTATGGCTACACCTTC.

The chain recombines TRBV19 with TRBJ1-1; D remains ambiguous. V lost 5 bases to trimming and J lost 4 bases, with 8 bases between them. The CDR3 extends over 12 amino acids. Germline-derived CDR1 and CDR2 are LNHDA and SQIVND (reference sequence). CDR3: CASSFSGTEAFF. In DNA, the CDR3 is TGTGCCAGTAGTTTCAGTGGCACTGAAGCTTTCTTT.

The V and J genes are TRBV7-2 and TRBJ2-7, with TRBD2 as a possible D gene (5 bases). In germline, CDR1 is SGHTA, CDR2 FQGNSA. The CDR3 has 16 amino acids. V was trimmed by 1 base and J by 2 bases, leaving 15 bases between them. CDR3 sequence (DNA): TGTGCCAGCAGCTTAGGAGTGGGCCTAGCCGCCTACGAGCAGTACTTC. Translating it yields CASSLGVGLAAYEQYF.